The clone carrying this T cell receptor beta chain has a handful of counts. What it recognizes is unknown. V shed 0 bases and J 7 bases; nucleotides not matched to a gene: 6. The CDR3 loop spans 16 amino acids. Germline V gene data show CDR1 as SGDLS and CDR2 as YYNGEE. Clones were sequenced by immunoSEQ multiplex PCR, and TCRdb holds only the in-frame ones, with some missing. This sample has about 71,000 clones, with just under 95% found just once. This sample was taken from a study of OX40 agonist ivuxolimab in advanced cancers. Study-wide results and limits: More expanded clones were seen, on average, in CD8+ T cells than in CD4+.

The rearrangement joins TRBV9 to TRBJ1-6; 8 bases fit TRBD1. The material sequenced was CD4+ or CD8+ T cells sorted from blood, taken in a trial of the OX40 agonist ivuxolimab. The sequence came from an adult with an advanced solid tumor such as melanoma, head and neck, liver or kidney cancer. The CDR3 coding sequence is TGTGCCAGCAGCGTAGACAGGACAGGGAAGAATTCACCCCTCCACTTT. This gives the protein CASSVDRTGKNSPLHF. Combining the CDR3 with reference TRBV9 and TRBJ1-6 gives the whole variable domain DSGVTQTPKHLITATGQRVTLRCSPRSGDLSVYWYQQSLDQGLQFLIQYYNGEERAKGNILERFSAQQFPDLHSELNLSSLELGDSALYFCASSVDRTGKNSPLHFGNGTRLTVT.